Given below is one TCR beta chain in context. Its target is not known. This sample is drawn from a study of T-cell memory formation after mild COVID-19. Whole-study context: Largely, the TCR clusters proved donor specific.

Study-wide results and limits: Memory cells collected pre-infection included some clones that later responded, suggesting cross-reactive memory joined.

cDNA libraries for TCR alpha and TCR beta, carrying sample barcodes and UMIs, came from 5'RACE with constant-segment primers. TCRdb reanalysed the 5' RACE reads using MiXCR and keeps one entry per CDR3 protein. The data contain around 530,000 distinct CDR3 sequences, about 20% of them singletons. Trimming left V 0 bases short and J 3 bases short, with 9 bases between. The germline V gene encodes CDR1 SGHKS and CDR2 YYEKEE (reference sequence). This CDR3 is 14 amino acids long. The rearrangement uses TRBV5-5 and TRBJ1-1; a weak D match, TRBD1 (6 bases). This TCR was sampled from an adult woman who had mild COVID-19 (a few samples of this study predate the infection). Cell type and time point are not known. Specimen: PBMCs or a T cell subset sorted from them (not recorded which). The DNA of the CDR3 is TGTGCCAGCAGCTTGGGGAGGGGGGACACTGAAGCTTTCTTT. It encodes CASSLGRGDTEAFF.